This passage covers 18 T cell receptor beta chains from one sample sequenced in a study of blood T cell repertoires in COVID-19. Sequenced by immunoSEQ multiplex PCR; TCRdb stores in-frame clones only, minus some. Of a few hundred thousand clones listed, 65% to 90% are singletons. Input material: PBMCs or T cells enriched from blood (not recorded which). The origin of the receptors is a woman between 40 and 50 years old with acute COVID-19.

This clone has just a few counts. CDR3 DNA sequence: TGCGCCAGCAGTCGTGGACAGGGGGCGAATCAGCCCCAGCATTTT. Residues: CASSRGQGANQPQHF. The V call is TRBV4-1, the J call TRBJ1-5; 11 bases fit TRBD1. The germline V gene has CDR1 MGHRA and CDR2 YSYEKL. CDR3 length equals 15 residues. J was trimmed by 4 bases and V by 6 bases; bases with no gene match: 5.

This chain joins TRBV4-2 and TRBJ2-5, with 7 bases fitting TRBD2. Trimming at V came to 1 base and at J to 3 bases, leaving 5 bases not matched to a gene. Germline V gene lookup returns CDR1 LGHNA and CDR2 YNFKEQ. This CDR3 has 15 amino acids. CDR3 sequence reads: CASSQGPAGKETQYF. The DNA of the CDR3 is TGTGCCAGCAGCCAAGGACCAGCGGGGAAAGAGACCCAGTACTTC.

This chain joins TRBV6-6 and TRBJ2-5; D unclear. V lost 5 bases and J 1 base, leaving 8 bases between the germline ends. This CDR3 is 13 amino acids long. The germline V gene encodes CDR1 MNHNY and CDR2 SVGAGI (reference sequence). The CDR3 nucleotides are TGTGCCAGCAGTCGAGACATCCAAGAGACCCAGTACTTC. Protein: CASSRDIQETQYF.

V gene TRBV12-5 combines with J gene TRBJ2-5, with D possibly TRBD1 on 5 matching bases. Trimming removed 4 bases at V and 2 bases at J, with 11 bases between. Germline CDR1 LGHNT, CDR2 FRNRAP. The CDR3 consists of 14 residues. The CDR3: CASGSQGLQETQYF. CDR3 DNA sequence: TGTGCTAGTGGTTCCCAGGGATTACAAGAGACCCAGTACTTC.

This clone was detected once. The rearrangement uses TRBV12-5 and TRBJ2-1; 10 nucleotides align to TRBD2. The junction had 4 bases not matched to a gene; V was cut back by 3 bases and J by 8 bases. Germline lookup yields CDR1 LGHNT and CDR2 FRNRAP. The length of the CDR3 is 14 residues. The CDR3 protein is CASGFSSGSYEQFF. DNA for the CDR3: TGTGCTAGTGGTTTCTCTAGCGGGAGTTATGAGCAGTTCTTC. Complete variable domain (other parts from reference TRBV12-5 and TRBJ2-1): DARVTQTPRHKVTEMGQEVTMRCQPILGHNTVFWYRQTMMQGLELLAYFRNRAPLDDSGMPKDRFSAEMPDATLATLKIQPSEPRDSAVYFCASGFSSGSYEQFFGPGTRLTVL.

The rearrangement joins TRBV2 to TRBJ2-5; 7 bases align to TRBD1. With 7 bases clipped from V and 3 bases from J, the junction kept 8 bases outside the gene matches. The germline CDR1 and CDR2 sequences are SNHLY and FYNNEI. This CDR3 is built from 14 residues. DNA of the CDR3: TGTGCCAGCAATCGAGGGACAGCCAAAGAGACCCAGTACTTC. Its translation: CASNRGTAKETQYF.

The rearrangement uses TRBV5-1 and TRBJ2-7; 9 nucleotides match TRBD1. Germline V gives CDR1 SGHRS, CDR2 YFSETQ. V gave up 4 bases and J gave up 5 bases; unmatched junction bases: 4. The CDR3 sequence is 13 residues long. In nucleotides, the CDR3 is TGCGCCAGCAGCAACGGGGACAGGGACGAGCAGTACTTC. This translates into CASSNGDRDEQYF.

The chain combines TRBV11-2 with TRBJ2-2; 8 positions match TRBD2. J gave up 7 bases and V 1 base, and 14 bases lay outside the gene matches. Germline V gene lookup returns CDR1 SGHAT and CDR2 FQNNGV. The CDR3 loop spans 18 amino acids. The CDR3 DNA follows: TGTGCCAGCAGCTTAGCCCTAATAGCCGGGACTAGAGTCGGGGAGCTGTTTTTT. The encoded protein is CASSLALIAGTRVGELFF.

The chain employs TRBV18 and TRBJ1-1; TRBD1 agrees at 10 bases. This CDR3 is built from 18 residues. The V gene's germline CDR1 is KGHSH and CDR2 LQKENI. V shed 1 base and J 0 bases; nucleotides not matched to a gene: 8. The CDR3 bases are TGTGCCAGCTCACCACGCACCGGGACAGGGGCCTTGAACACTGAAGCTTTCTTT. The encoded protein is CASSPRTGTGALNTEAFF.

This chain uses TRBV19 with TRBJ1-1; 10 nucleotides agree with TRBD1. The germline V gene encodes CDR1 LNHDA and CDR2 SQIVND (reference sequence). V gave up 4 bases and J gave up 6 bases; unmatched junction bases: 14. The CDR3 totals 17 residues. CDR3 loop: CASSNRGTGVRIPEAFF. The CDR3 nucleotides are TGTGCCAGTAGTAATCGGGGGACAGGGGTTAGGATACCTGAAGCTTTCTTT.

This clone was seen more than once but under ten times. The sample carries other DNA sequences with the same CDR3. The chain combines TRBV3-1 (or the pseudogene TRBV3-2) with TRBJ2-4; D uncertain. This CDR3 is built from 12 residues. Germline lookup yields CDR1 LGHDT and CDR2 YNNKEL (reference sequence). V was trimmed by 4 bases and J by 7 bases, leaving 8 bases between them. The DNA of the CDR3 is TGTGCCAGCAGCCCCAGTAGCAACATTCAGTACTTC. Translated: CASSPSSNIQYF.

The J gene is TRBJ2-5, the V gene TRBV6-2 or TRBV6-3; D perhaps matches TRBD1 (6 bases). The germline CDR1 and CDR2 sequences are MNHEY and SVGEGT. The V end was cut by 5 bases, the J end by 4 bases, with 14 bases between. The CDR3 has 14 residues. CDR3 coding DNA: TGTGCCAGCAGTGCCACAGGGTCGGTAGAGACCCAGTACTTC. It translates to CASSATGSVETQYF.

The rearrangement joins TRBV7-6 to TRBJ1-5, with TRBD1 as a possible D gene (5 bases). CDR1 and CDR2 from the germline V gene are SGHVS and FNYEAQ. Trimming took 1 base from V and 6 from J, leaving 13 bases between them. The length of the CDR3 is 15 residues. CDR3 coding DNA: TGTGCCAGCAGCTTAGGTGTTGGGGCTCGTCAGCCCCAGCATTTT. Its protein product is CASSLGVGARQPQHF.

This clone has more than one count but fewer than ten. The CDR3: CASSNLFNTGELFF. In DNA form, the CDR3 reads TGTGCCAGCAGTAACCTATTCAACACCGGGGAGCTGTTTTTT. V gene TRBV2 combines with J gene TRBJ2-2; no definite D call. Deletions cut 5 bases from V and 2 bases from J, with 9 bases between. CDR1 and CDR2 (germline): SNHLY, FYNNEI. The CDR3 sequence is 14 residues long.

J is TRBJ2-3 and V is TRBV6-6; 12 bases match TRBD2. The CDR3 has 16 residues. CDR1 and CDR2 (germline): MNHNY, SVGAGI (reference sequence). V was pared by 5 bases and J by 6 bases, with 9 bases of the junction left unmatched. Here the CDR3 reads CASSDLTSGRGDTQYF. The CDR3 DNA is TGTGCCAGCAGTGACTTGACTAGCGGGAGAGGGGATACGCAGTATTTT.

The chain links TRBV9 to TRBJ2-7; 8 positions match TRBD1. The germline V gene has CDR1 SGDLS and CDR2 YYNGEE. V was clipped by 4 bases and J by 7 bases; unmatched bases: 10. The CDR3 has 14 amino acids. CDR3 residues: CASSPGQDRLEQYF. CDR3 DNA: TGTGCCAGCAGCCCGGGACAGGACCGTTTAGAGCAGTACTTC.

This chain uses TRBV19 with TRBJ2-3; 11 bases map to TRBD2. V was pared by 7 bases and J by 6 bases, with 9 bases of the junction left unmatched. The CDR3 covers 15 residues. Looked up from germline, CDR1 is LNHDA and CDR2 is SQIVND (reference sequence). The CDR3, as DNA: TGTGCCAGTACCCTGGGGACTAGCGGTGGGGATACGCAGTATTTT. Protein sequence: CASTLGTSGGDTQYF.

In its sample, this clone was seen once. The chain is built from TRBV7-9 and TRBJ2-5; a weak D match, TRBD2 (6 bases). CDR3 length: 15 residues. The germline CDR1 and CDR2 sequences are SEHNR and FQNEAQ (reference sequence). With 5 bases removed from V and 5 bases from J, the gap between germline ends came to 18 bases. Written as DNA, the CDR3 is TGTGCCAGCAGCCCTGGGGCGGGACGAGGGGAGACCCAGTACTTC. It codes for CASSPGAGRGETQYF. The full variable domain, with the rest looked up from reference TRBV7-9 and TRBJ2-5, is DTGVSQNPRHKITKRGQNVTFRCDPISEHNRLYWYRQTLGQGPEFLTYFQNEAQLEKSRLLSDRFSAERPKGSFSTLEIQRTEQGDSAMYLCASSPGAGRGETQYFGPGTRLLVL.